Here is one TCR beta chain with its context. Assay used: immunoSEQ multiplex PCR; TCRdb lists only in-frame clones, some missing. Of about 560,000 clones listed, around 78% are singletons. The entry originates in a study of shared clonotypes between healthy human individuals. Adult donors, all healthy and HIV-negative, had no recent acute infections or vaccinations. When samples were unsorted, approximately 90 million PBMCs were used for genomic DNA. In germline, CDR1 is LGHNA, CDR2 YNFKEQ. The V gene lost 7 bases and the J gene lost 6 bases, with 16 bases spanning the gap. CDR3 length: 14 amino acids.

This chain connects TRBV4-2 to TRBJ2-1; D is perhaps TRBD2 (7 bases). Sequencing was carried out using PBMCs. The sequence was collected from a woman in her thirties or forties in good health. Some clones in this sample may be carry-over from other donors' samples. CDR3: CASNKGGGPNEQFF. CDR3 in DNA: TGTGCCAGCAACAAGGGGGGAGGGCCCAATGAGCAGTTCTTC.